The 26 T cell receptor beta chains below were found in one sample sequenced in a study of T cell responses to AZD1222 COVID-19 vaccine. Assay: immunoSEQ multiplex PCR; the TCRdb copy retains only in-frame clones and omits some. The table records roughly 50,000 clones, roughly 90% of them present only once. Here the sequenced sample was peripheral blood, taken 28 days after the second AZD1222 dose. Receptor source: an adult who received the AZD1222 COVID-19 vaccine.

The chain carries TRBV27 and TRBJ2-3; TRBD2 agrees at 7 bases. CDR1 and CDR2 (germline): MNHEY, SMNVEV (reference sequence). This CDR3 has 15 residues. Losses at the gene ends were 2 bases for V and 4 bases for J; bases not matched to a gene: 6. The CDR3 bases are TGTGCCAGCAGTTTAGGCGGGAGTTCCGCAGATACGCAGTATTTT. Translation: CASSLGGSSADTQYF.

The CDR3 protein is CASSIKRTSGTDTQYF. The CDR3 DNA reads as TGTGCCAGTAGTATAAAAAGGACTAGCGGCACAGATACGCAGTATTTT. The chain recombines TRBV19 with TRBJ2-3, with 9 nucleotides matching TRBD2. The CDR3 sequence is 16 residues long. The germline V gene has CDR1 LNHDA and CDR2 SQIVND (reference sequence). V shed 2 bases and J 1 base; nucleotides not matched to a gene: 4.

The rearrangement links TRBV7-2 to TRBJ1-2; D gene unclear. Between the trimmed V and J ends, which lost 5 bases and 1 base, there was a span of 14 bases. Germline V gives CDR1 SGHTA, CDR2 FQGNSA. The CDR3 has 15 amino acids. The CDR3, as DNA: TGTGCCAGCAGCCCGAGTCGGGCCATTAACTATGGCTACACCTTC. Translated: CASSPSRAINYGYTF.

This chain connects TRBV5-1 to TRBJ1-2; D is ambiguous. Trimming took 5 bases from V and 8 from J, leaving 19 bases between them. The germline gives CDR1 SGHRS, CDR2 YFSETQ. The CDR3 consists of 14 residues. The CDR3 nucleotides read TGCGCCAGCAGTCCGACGCCTGACCGAGAAGGCTACACCTTC. Protein: CASSPTPDREGYTF.

The chain employs TRBV4-1 and TRBJ1-4; 7 nucleotides agree with TRBD1. After removal of 4 bases from V and 5 bases from J, the junction contained 4 bases not matched to a gene. Germline V CDR1 and CDR2: MGHRA, YSYEKL. The CDR3 loop spans 14 amino acids. For the CDR3, the DNA is TGCGCCAGCAGCCGAGACAGGGAAAATGAAAAACTGTTTTTT. Its translation is CASSRDRENEKLFF.

CDR3 coding DNA: TGTGCCAGCAGTACTTCCGCTGGGTACAATGAGCAGTTCTTC. This sequence encodes CASSTSAGYNEQFF. This chain connects TRBV6-5 to TRBJ2-1, with D uncertain. V lost 5 bases to trimming and J lost 4 bases, with 12 bases between them. The CDR3 is made up of 14 amino acids. CDR1 and CDR2 from the germline V gene are MNHEY and SVGAGI.

This clone appeared a few times. The V gene is TRBV6-2 or TRBV6-3, the J gene TRBJ2-7; D call uncertain. The CDR3 spans 15 residues. Germline CDR1 MNHEY, CDR2 SVGEGT. V lost 5 bases, J lost 7 bases, and 21 bases lay in between. Here the CDR3 DNA reads TGTGCCAGCAGTGAGCCAGCCGGTCCCGCTCTGGAGCAGTACTTC. Its protein is CASSEPAGPALEQYF.

The table lists this clone with a count of one. The V gene is TRBV24-1, the J gene TRBJ2-3, with a weak D call TRBD1 (6 bases). CDR3 size: 14 residues. Germline loops: CDR1 KGHDR, CDR2 SFDVKD. The V and J ends lost 1 base and 4 bases respectively, with 8 bases between them. The DNA for the CDR3 is TGTGCCACCAGTGATTTAGGGGGACCAGATACGCAGTATTTT. Protein product: CATSDLGGPDTQYF.

The gene calls are TRBV20-1 and TRBJ2-7, with D maybe TRBD1 (6 bases). CDR1 DFQATT and CDR2 SNEGSKA come from the germline V gene (reference sequence). V was cut by 3 bases and J by 9 bases, with 12 bases left in between. There are 11 residues in the CDR3. The CDR3 region is CSASNLQGQYF. CDR3 DNA sequence: TGCAGTGCTAGTAACCTACAGGGGCAGTACTTC.

The chain has TRBV6-2 or TRBV6-3 and TRBJ2-1; 8 bases align to TRBD1. Trimming took 6 bases from V and 6 from J; bases not matched to a gene: 10. Per germline, CDR1 MNHEY and CDR2 SVGEGT. The CDR3 length is 15 residues. CDR3 nucleotides: TGTGCCAGCAGCCCCGCGATCGACAGGGGCAATGAGCAGTTCTTC. Encoded protein: CASSPAIDRGNEQFF.

The J gene is TRBJ1-1, the V gene TRBV27, with D uncertain. The CDR3 is made up of 13 amino acids. The germline gives CDR1 MNHEY, CDR2 SMNVEV (reference sequence). Trimming stripped 2 bases from V and 1 base from J, with 5 bases between. Written as DNA, the CDR3 is TGTGCCAGCAGTTTACACAGGAACACTGAAGCTTTCTTT. It encodes CASSLHRNTEAFF.

V is TRBV7-3 and J is TRBJ2-3, with 10 bases fitting TRBD1. Losses at the gene ends were 5 bases for V and 2 bases for J; bases not matched to a gene: 7. From germline, CDR1 is SGHTA and CDR2 FQGTGA. The CDR3 has 16 amino acids. This CDR3 reads CASSLGQGRFTDTQYF. DNA of the CDR3: TGTGCCAGCAGCCTGGGACAGGGGCGGTTCACAGATACGCAGTATTTT.

The rearrangement uses TRBV2 and TRBJ1-5, with D unresolved. This CDR3 contains 14 residues. Germline CDR1 is SNHLY and CDR2 is FYNNEI. V dropped 3 bases and J dropped 7 bases, with 13 bases sitting between them. The CDR3 here is CASSDFGSRQPQHF. In DNA, the CDR3 is TGTGCCAGCAGTGATTTTGGCAGTAGGCAGCCCCAGCATTTT.

The CDR3 region is CASSAYRGVDTEAFF. The CDR3 DNA sequence: TGTGCCAGCAGTGCGTACAGGGGAGTGGACACTGAAGCTTTCTTT. The chain employs TRBV25-1 and TRBJ1-1; 7 bases are a match to TRBD1. The CDR3 sequence is 15 residues long. Germline-derived CDR1 and CDR2 are MGHDK and SYGVNS. With 4 bases clipped from V and 3 bases from J, the junction kept 8 bases outside the gene matches. Looking up the rest from reference TRBV25-1 and TRBJ1-1 gives the full variable domain: EADIYQTPRYLVIGTGKKITLECSQTMGHDKMYWYQQDPGMELHLIHYSYGVNSTEKGDLSSESTVSRIRTEHFPLTLESARPSHTSQYLCASSAYRGVDTEAFFGQGTRLTVV.

This chain uses TRBV5-1 with TRBJ2-3; 13 bases line up with TRBD2. The CDR3 contains 16 residues. With 7 bases clipped from V and 4 bases from J, the junction kept 9 bases outside the gene matches. CDR1 is SGHRS and CDR2 is YFSETQ in the germline V gene. This chain's CDR3 is CASGTRLAGGPDTQYF. The CDR3 nucleotides are TGCGCCAGCGGAACTCGACTAGCGGGAGGTCCAGATACGCAGTATTTT.

The CDR3 DNA reads TGTGCCAGCAGCTTAAGACTAGCGGGAGGATACAATGAGCAGTTCTTC. Translated, it gives CASSLRLAGGYNEQFF. The J gene is TRBJ2-1, the V gene TRBV11-3, with 13 bases lining up with TRBD2. Germline V gene lookup returns CDR1 SGHNT and CDR2 YENEEA. The trim removed 2 bases at V and 4 bases at J, leaving 2 bases unmatched. This CDR3 is built from 16 residues.

This chain uses TRBV15 with TRBJ2-2; a possible D gene is TRBD2 (6 bases). CDR1 and CDR2 (germline): LNHNV, YYDKDF (reference sequence). The CDR3 sequence is 16 residues long. Trimming took off 5 bases at V and 1 base at J, with 14 bases between the two ends. As DNA, the CDR3 is TGTGCCACCAGCGAGAATAGCGGTCAGAACACCGGGGAGCTGTTTTTT. This encodes CATSENSGQNTGELFF.

The gene calls are TRBV6-5 and TRBJ2-1; perhaps TRBD2 as D (6 bases). V was cut by 2 bases and J by 7 bases, with 15 bases left in between. This CDR3 has 15 residues. Germline V gene data show CDR1 as MNHEY and CDR2 as SVGAGI. The CDR3 reads CASSYPGSSRNEQFF. In DNA, the CDR3 is TGTGCCAGCAGTTACCCCGGGAGTTCCCGGAATGAGCAGTTCTTC.

The V gene is TRBV7-9, the J gene TRBJ2-5; 8 bases line up with TRBD2. In germline, CDR1 is SEHNR, CDR2 FQNEAQ (reference sequence). This CDR3 region has 17 residues. V was pared by 7 bases and J by 4 bases, with 17 bases of the junction left unmatched. The CDR3 loop reads CASIPPGDSGTIETQYF. The DNA for the CDR3 is TGTGCCAGCATTCCGCCAGGGGATAGCGGGACCATAGAGACCCAGTACTTC.

This chain joins TRBV5-1 and TRBJ1-2; 9 nucleotides align to TRBD1. The CDR3 has 15 residues. Germline trimming cut 4 bases from V and 4 bases from J; bases unmatched to any gene: 8. Germline lookup yields CDR1 SGHRS and CDR2 YFSETQ. CDR3 sequence: CASSVTGTGRYGYTF. The DNA of the CDR3 is TGCGCCAGCAGCGTCACCGGGACAGGGCGCTATGGCTACACCTTC.

The chain links TRBV4-3 to TRBJ2-3; TRBD2 matches at 14 bases. With V trimmed by 0 bases and J by 0 bases, 14 bases remained unmatched. This CDR3 spans 22 amino acids. Germline V gene lookup returns CDR1 LGHNA and CDR2 YSLEER. This chain's CDR3 is CASSQEPKTSGRAVASTDTQYF. The CDR3 DNA reads TGCGCCAGCAGCCAAGAGCCAAAGACTAGCGGGAGGGCCGTGGCAAGCACAGATACGCAGTATTTT.

The gene calls are TRBV9 and TRBJ2-1; 7 positions agree with TRBD2. Germline loops: CDR1 SGDLS, CDR2 YYNGEE. This CDR3 region has 15 residues. The junction had 7 bases not matched to a gene; V was cut back by 3 bases and J by 4 bases. Here the CDR3 DNA reads TGTGCCAGCAGCGCGGCGGGAGTATGGTACAATGAGCAGTTCTTC. Encoded protein: CASSAAGVWYNEQFF.

The chain links TRBV12-3 or TRBV12-4 to TRBJ2-7, with D uncertain. The CDR3 runs 11 residues. V lost 5 bases and J 12 bases, leaving 14 bases between the germline ends. The DNA of the CDR3 is TGTGCCAGCAGTCTCGGTCCTAGGGTGTACTTC. Protein: CASSLGPRVYF.

The chain has TRBV20-1 and TRBJ1-1; unclear D gene. This CDR3 comprises 13 residues. CDR1 DFQATT and CDR2 SNEGSKA come from the germline V gene (reference sequence). Trimming shortened V by 3 bases and J by 0 bases, and 8 bases separated the two germline ends. This CDR3 reads CSASEQMNTEAFF. DNA for the CDR3: TGCAGTGCTAGTGAACAGATGAACACTGAAGCTTTCTTT.

The chain is built from TRBV7-6 and TRBJ1-1; 7 positions agree with TRBD1. The germline V gene has CDR1 SGHVS and CDR2 FNYEAQ. CDR3 length equals 13 residues. V gave up 3 bases and J gave up 9 bases; unmatched junction bases: 7. CDR3 loop: CASSFAGGGKAFF. For the CDR3, the DNA is TGTGCCAGCAGCTTTGCAGGGGGAGGGAAAGCTTTCTTT.

The rearrangement uses TRBV19 and TRBJ2-3; TRBD2 agrees at 11 bases. This CDR3 region has 16 residues. CDR1 and CDR2 from the germline V gene are LNHDA and SQIVND (reference sequence). V shed 5 bases, J shed 5 bases, and the junction held 9 bases outside the gene matches. CDR3 DNA: TGTGCCAGTAGTTCCGTAGCGGGAGGGCCCGGAGATACGCAGTATTTT. Translated: CASSSVAGGPGDTQYF.